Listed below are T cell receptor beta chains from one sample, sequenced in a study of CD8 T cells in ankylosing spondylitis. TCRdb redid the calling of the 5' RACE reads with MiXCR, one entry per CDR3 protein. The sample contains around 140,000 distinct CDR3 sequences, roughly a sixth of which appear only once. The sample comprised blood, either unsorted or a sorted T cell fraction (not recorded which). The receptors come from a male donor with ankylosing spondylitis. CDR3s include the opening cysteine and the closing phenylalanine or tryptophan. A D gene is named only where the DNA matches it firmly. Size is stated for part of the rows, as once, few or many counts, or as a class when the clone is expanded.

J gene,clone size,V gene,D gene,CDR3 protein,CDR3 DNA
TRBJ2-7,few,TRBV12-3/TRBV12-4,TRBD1,CASRGQGEGTKQYF,TGTGCCAGCAGAGGACAGGGAGAAGGGACAAAACAGTACTTC
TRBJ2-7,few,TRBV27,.,CASSQTLPPFEQYF,TGTGCCAGCAGTCAGACACTCCCTCCGTTCGAGCAGTACTTC
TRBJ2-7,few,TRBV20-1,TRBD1,CSASLDRDYEQYF,TGCAGTGCTAGCTTAGACAGGGACTACGAGCAGTACTTC
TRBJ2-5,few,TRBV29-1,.,CSVDWGQYQETQYF,TGCAGCGTTGATTGGGGGCAGTACCAAGAGACCCAGTACTTC
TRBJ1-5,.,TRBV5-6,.,CASSLGAGVTQPQHF,TGTGCCAGCAGCTTGGGGGCCGGGGTAACACAGCCCCAGCATTTT
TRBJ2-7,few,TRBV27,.,CASRGTMEFYEQYF,TGTGCCAGCAGGGGAACAATGGAATTCTACGAGCAGTACTTC
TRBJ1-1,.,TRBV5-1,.,CASSLELGMNTEAFF,TGCGCCAGCAGCTTGGAGTTAGGGATGAACACTGAAGCTTTCTTT
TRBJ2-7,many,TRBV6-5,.,CASSYPPEGDFYEQYF,TGTGCCAGCAGTTACCCCCCTGAGGGGGACTTCTACGAGCAGTACTTC
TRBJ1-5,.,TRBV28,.,CASSLYTLNQPQHF,TGTGCCAGCAGTTTATATACCCTAAATCAGCCCCAGCATTTT
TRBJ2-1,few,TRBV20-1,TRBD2,CSAPVEREEDSYNEQFF,TGCAGTGCCCCGGTGGAGCGGGAAGAAGATTCCTACAATGAGCAGTTCTTC
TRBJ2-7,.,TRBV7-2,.,CASSTPEGAYEQYF,TGTGCCAGCAGCACCCCGGAGGGGGCCTACGAGCAGTACTTC
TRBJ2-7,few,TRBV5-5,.,CASSFEISQGFAEQYF,TGTGCCAGCAGCTTTGAGATTTCCCAGGGGTTCGCCGAGCAGTACTTC
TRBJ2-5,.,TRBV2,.,CASRVSGWETQYF,TGTGCCAGCAGAGTTAGCGGTTGGGAGACCCAGTACTTC
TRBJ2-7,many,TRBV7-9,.,CASSLVGRDNEQYF,TGTGCCAGCAGCTTAGTAGGCAGGGACAACGAGCAGTACTTC
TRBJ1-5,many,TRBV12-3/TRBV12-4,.,CASSLAIGGGGPQHF,TGTGCCAGCAGTTTAGCGATAGGGGGGGGTGGGCCCCAGCATTTT
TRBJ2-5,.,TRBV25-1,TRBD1,CASGTGGVETQYF,TGTGCCAGCGGTACAGGGGGAGTGGAGACCCAGTACTTC
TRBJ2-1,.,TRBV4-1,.,CASSHGGHYNEQFF,TGCGCCAGCAGCCACGGAGGGCACTACAATGAGCAGTTCTTC
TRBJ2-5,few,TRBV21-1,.,CASSGLAGLETQYF,TGTGCCAGCTCGGGACTAGCGGGATTAGAGACCCAGTACTTC
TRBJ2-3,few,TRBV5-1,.,CASRSGGTDTQYF,TGCGCCAGCCGGAGCGGAGGCACAGATACGCAGTATTTT
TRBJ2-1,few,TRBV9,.,CASSVAGTQYYNEQFF,TGTGCCAGCAGCGTAGCCGGAACCCAATACTACAATGAGCAGTTCTTC
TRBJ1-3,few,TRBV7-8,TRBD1,CASSNMDRNSGNTIYF,TGTGCCAGCAGCAACATGGACAGGAACTCTGGAAACACCATATATTTT
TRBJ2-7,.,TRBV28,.,CASSLGGRAPYEQYF,TGTGCCAGCAGTTTAGGGGGGCGTGCGCCCTACGAGCAGTACTTC
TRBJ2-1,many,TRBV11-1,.,CASSLEPTPLYNEQFF,TGTGCCAGCAGCTTAGAACCTACGCCCCTCTACAATGAGCAGTTCTTC
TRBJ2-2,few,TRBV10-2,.,CASSELGVSANTGELFF,TGCGCCAGCAGTGAGTTGGGGGTTAGCGCGAACACCGGGGAGCTGTTTTTT
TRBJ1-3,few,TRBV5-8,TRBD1,CASSARQGESGNTIYF,TGTGCCAGCAGCGCACGACAGGGGGAATCTGGAAACACCATATATTTT
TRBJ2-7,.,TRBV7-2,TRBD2,CASSSPWREVGYEQYF,TGTGCCAGCAGCTCCCCCTGGCGGGAGGTTGGCTACGAGCAGTACTTC
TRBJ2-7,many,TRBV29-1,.,CSVEIAVSYEQYF,TGCAGCGTTGAGATCGCCGTTTCCTACGAGCAGTACTTC
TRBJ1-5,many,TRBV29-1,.,CSVGPSRPEGPQHF,TGCAGCGTTGGCCCCTCTCGGCCGGAGGGACCCCAGCATTTT
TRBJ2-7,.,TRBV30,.,CAWSVVYEQYF,TGTGCCTGGAGTGTAGTCTACGAGCAGTACTTC
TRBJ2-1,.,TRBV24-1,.,CATSGGYEQFF,TGTGCCACCAGTGGTGGGTATGAGCAGTTCTTC
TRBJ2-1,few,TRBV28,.,CASSLPSFEGASNSYNEQFF,TGTGCCAGCAGTTTACCATCTTTTGAGGGAGCGAGTAATTCCTACAATGAGCAGTTCTTC
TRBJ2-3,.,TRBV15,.,CATSTLLGRTQYF,TGTGCCACCAGCACCCTACTAGGGAGGACGCAGTATTTT
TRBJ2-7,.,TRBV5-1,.,CASSLGADFSYEQYF,TGCGCCAGCAGCTTGGGGGCCGACTTCTCCTACGAGCAGTACTTC
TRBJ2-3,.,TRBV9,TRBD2,CASSVVPLAGAGVDTQYF,TGTGCCAGCAGCGTAGTGCCCCTAGCGGGAGCCGGGGTAGATACGCAGTATTTT
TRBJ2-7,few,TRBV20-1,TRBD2,CSARPTSGASYEQYF,TGCAGTGCTAGGCCGACTAGCGGGGCTTCCTACGAGCAGTACTTC
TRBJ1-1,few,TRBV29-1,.,CSVEGTGSEAFF,TGCAGCGTGGAGGGGACCGGGAGTGAAGCTTTCTTT
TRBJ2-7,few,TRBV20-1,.,CSARILRDTYEQYF,TGCAGTGCTAGAATTTTGAGGGACACCTACGAGCAGTACTTC